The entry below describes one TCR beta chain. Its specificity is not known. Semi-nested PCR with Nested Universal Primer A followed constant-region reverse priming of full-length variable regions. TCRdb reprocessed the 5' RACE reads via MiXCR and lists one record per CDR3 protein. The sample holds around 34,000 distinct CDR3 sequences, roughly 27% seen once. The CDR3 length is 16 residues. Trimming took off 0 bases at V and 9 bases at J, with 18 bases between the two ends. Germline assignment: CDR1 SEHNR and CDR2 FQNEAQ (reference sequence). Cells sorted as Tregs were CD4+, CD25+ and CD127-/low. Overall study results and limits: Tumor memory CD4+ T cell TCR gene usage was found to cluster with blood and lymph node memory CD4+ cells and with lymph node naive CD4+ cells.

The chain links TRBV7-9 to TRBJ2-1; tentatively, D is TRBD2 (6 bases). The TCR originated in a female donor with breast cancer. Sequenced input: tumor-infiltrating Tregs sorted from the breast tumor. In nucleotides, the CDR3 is TGTGCCAGCAGCTTAGCCCCGGGGGTACTGGGGGGTGAGCAGTTCTTC. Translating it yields CASSLAPGVLGGEQFF.